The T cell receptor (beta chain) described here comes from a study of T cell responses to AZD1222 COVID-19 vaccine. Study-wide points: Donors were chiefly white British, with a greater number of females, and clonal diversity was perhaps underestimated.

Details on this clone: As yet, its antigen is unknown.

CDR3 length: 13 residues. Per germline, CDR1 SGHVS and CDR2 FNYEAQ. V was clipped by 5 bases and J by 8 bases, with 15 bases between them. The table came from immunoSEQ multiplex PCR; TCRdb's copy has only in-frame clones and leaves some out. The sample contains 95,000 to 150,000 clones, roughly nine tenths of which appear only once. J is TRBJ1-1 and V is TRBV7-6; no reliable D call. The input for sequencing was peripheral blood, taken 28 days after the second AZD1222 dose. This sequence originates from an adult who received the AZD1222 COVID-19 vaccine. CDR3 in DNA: TGTGCCAGCAGCCTCGGAAAACTCGGGGAAGCTTTCTTT. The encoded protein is CASSLGKLGEAFF.